These 25 T cell receptor beta chains were sequenced from one sample in a study of Graves' ophthalmopathy and Graves' hyperthyroidism. Amplification of the TCR beta CDR3 regions used RNA transcripts (as template). Second-round multiplex PCR followed a first-round RT-PCR using HTBI primers. TCRdb passed the multiplex PCR reads through MiXCR, listing each CDR3 protein once. The sample has approximately 700,000 distinct CDR3 sequences; 35% to 50% are singletons. The source material was peripheral blood. The receptors stem from an adult man with Graves' ophthalmopathy.

V gene TRBV28 combines with J gene TRBJ1-5, with 8 positions matching TRBD1. The V gene's germline CDR1 is MDHEN and CDR2 SYDVKM. Unmatched junction bases numbered 3, after V lost 6 bases and J lost 5 bases. This CDR3 has 13 residues. CDR3 amino acids: CASRRQGYQPQHF. The CDR3 nucleotides are TGTGCCAGCAGAAGACAGGGGTATCAGCCCCAGCATTTT.

This clonotype was seen repeatedly, ten times or more. The J gene is TRBJ2-2, the V gene TRBV25-1; TRBD2 matches at 10 bases. V shed 3 bases, J shed 5 bases, and the junction held 9 bases outside the gene matches. The CDR3 is made up of 17 amino acids. Germline V gives CDR1 MGHDK, CDR2 SYGVNS. The CDR3: CASSEVLAGVGTGELFF. CDR3 coding DNA: TGTGCCAGCAGTGAGGTCCTAGCGGGAGTAGGGACCGGGGAGCTGTTTTTT. Full variable domain (missing parts from reference TRBV25-1 and TRBJ2-2): EADIYQTPRYLVIGTGKKITLECSQTMGHDKMYWYQQDPGMELHLIHYSYGVNSTEKGDLSSESTVSRIRTEHFPLTLESARPSHTSQYLCASSEVLAGVGTGELFFGEGSRLTVL.

The chain recombines TRBV6-1 with TRBJ1-1; unclear D gene. V gave up 7 bases and J gave up 7 bases, with 10 bases separating them. Germline CDR1 MNHNS, CDR2 SASEGT. The CDR3 loop spans 11 amino acids. CDR3 DNA sequence: TGTGCCAGCAATGAGCGGAGTGAAGCTTTCTTT. It translates to CASNERSEAFF.

The chain recombines TRBV7-2 with TRBJ2-7; 7 bases match TRBD2. Germline CDR1 is SGHTA and CDR2 is FQGNSA. This CDR3 spans 11 amino acids. Here the CDR3 DNA reads TGTGCGACCAGCGGGGTCTACGAGCAGTACTTC. Its translation: CATSGVYEQYF. The complete variable domain, with remaining parts taken from reference TRBV7-2 and TRBJ2-7, reads GAGVSQSPSNKVTEKGKDVELRCDPISGHTALYWYRQSLGQGLEFLIYFQGNSAPDKSGLPSDRFSAERTGGSVSTLTIQRTQQEDSAVYLCATSGVYEQYFGPGTRLTVT.

This clonotype has ten or more counts. V and J are TRBV9 and TRBJ1-6; tentatively, D is TRBD1 (5 bases). CDR1 and CDR2 (germline): SGDLS, YYNGEE. Trimming removed 0 bases from V and 9 bases from J, with 7 bases in between. The CDR3 length is 13 residues. Written as DNA, the CDR3 is TGTGCCAGCAGCGTAGATGGGACTTCACCCCTCCACTTT. Its protein product is CASSVDGTSPLHF.

Comment on this clonotype: One end of the junction does not line up with germline, which may come from a read error. The genes are TRBV7-2 and TRBJ1-2; D possibly corresponds to TRBD1 (6 bases). The CDR3 runs to 12 residues. Germline V gene lookup returns CDR1 SGHTA and CDR2 FQGNSA. The CDR3 region has the DNA TGTGCCAGCAGCTTAGGACAGGTAGATCCCTACTTC. Residues: CASSLGQVDPYF. Based on the CDR3 plus reference TRBV7-2 and TRBJ1-2, the full variable domain is GAGVSQSPSNKVTEKGKDVELRCDPISGHTALYWYRQSLGQGLEFLIYFQGNSAPDKSGLPSDRFSAERTGGSVSTLTIQRTQQEDSAVYLCASSLGQVDPYFGSGTRLTVV.

The CDR3 loop reads CASSGQTGFYGYTF. CDR3 DNA: TGTGCCAGCAGCGGACAAACAGGGTTTTATGGCTACACCTTC. The J gene is TRBJ1-2, the V gene TRBV11-2, with a tentative D call TRBD1 (6 bases). The V end lost 5 bases, the J end lost 5 bases, and 15 bases lay between the germline ends. Germline loops: CDR1 SGHAT, CDR2 FQNNGV. The CDR3 extends over 14 amino acids.

The J gene is TRBJ1-4, the V gene TRBV15, with D perhaps TRBD1 (6 bases). Trimming shortened V by 4 bases and J by 5 bases, and 11 bases separated the two germline ends. This CDR3 is 14 amino acids long. Germline assignment: CDR1 LNHNV and CDR2 YYDKDF (reference sequence). In DNA form, the CDR3 reads TGTGCCACCAGCAAAGGGACACAGAATGAAAAACTGTTTTTT. Translation gives CATSKGTQNEKLFF.

V and J are TRBV7-2 and TRBJ2-5; weak D call: TRBD1 (5 bases). Per the germline V gene, CDR1 is SGHTA and CDR2 is FQGNSA. The CDR3 has 15 residues. Trimming pared 0 bases from V and 5 bases from J, leaving 13 bases between. The CDR3 DNA sequence: TGTGCCAGCAGCTTAGCGTCCCAGGGTGGGGAGACCCAGTACTTC. As protein: CASSLASQGGETQYF.

This clonotype has more than one count but fewer than ten. The rearrangement joins TRBV20-1 to TRBJ2-7, with TRBD2 matching 12 bases. The CDR3 totals 12 residues. Germline V gives CDR1 DFQATT, CDR2 SNEGSKA (reference sequence). The CDR3 spells CSVTSGSYEQYF. The CDR3 region has the DNA TGCAGCGTGACTAGCGGGAGTTACGAGCAGTACTTC.

This clonotype has just a few counts. The chain links TRBV6-5 to TRBJ1-5; no clear D. Germline-derived CDR1 and CDR2 are MNHEY and SVGAGI. V was clipped by 5 bases and J by 3 bases, with 11 bases between them. CDR3 size: 14 residues. Written as DNA, the CDR3 is TGTGCCAGCAGTGAAGCGGGCATCAATCAGCCCCAGCATTTT. Protein product: CASSEAGINQPQHF.

The CDR3 sequence: CASSLPGSAMDETQYF. Written as DNA, the CDR3 is TGTGCCAGCAGCTTGCCGGGATCTGCAATGGACGAGACCCAGTACTTC. The J gene is TRBJ2-5, the V gene TRBV7-9, with a possible D match to TRBD2 (5 bases). Germline CDR1 SEHNR, CDR2 FQNEAQ (reference sequence). V was pared by 3 bases and J by 5 bases, with 19 bases between. CDR3 length: 16 amino acids. The full variable domain, completed using reference TRBV7-9 and TRBJ2-5, is DTGVSQNPRHKITKRGQNVTFRCDPISEHNRLYWYRQTLGQGPEFLTYFQNEAQLEKSRLLSDRFSAERPKGSFSTLEIQRTEQGDSAMYLCASSLPGSAMDETQYFGPGTRLLVL.

V is TRBV5-1 and J is TRBJ2-7; 7 bases are a match to TRBD2. Germline V gives CDR1 SGHRS, CDR2 YFSETQ. J lost 3 bases, V lost 9 bases, and 21 bases had no gene match. The CDR3 is made up of 17 amino acids. The CDR3 spells CATPTLSGPGGIYEQYF. The CDR3 DNA reads as TGCGCCACCCCTACTCTTAGCGGACCCGGGGGGATCTACGAGCAGTACTTC.

The V call is TRBV12-3 or TRBV12-4, the J call TRBJ1-2, with TRBD1 as a possible D gene (5 bases). The V and J ends lost 7 bases and 3 bases respectively, with 12 bases between them. This CDR3 has 13 residues. DNA of the CDR3: TGTGCCAGCAAAAAAGGGGTGGACTATGGCTACACCTTC. It specifies CASKKGVDYGYTF.

The chain has TRBV20-1 and TRBJ1-5; perhaps TRBD1 as D (5 bases). The CDR3 has 13 residues. Germline CDR1 DFQATT, CDR2 SNEGSKA (reference sequence). The ends were cut back, 6 bases at V and 8 bases at J, with 17 bases in the middle. This CDR3 is CSAKQGERKPQHF. CDR3 DNA: TGCAGTGCCAAACAAGGGGAAAGAAAGCCCCAGCATTTT.

In this sample, this clonotype turned up many times. This chain links TRBV7-9 with TRBJ1-2; D remains unclear. Germline V lookup: CDR1 SEHNR, CDR2 FQNEAQ (reference sequence). This CDR3 is 12 amino acids long. Trimming left V 3 bases short and J 7 bases short, with 9 bases between. The CDR3 DNA follows: TGTGCCAGCAGCTTTTCTCGGGTTGGCTACACCTTC. It is translated as CASSFSRVGYTF. Together with reference TRBV7-9 and TRBJ1-2, the CDR3 gives the full variable domain: DTGVSQNPRHKITKRGQNVTFRCDPISEHNRLYWYRQTLGQGPEFLTYFQNEAQLEKSRLLSDRFSAERPKGSFSTLEIQRTEQGDSAMYLCASSFSRVGYTFGSGTRLTVV.

J is TRBJ2-7 and V is TRBV11-2; a weak D match, TRBD2 (6 bases). CDR1 and CDR2 (germline): SGHAT, FQNNGV. The CDR3 runs 14 residues. Trimming took off 5 bases at V and 2 bases at J, with 13 bases between the two ends. The CDR3 here is CASSGTSTTYEQYF. The DNA for the CDR3 is TGTGCCAGCAGCGGGACTTCCACTACCTACGAGCAGTACTTC.

The V and J genes are TRBV7-9 and TRBJ1-4; possibly TRBD1 for D (6 bases). Germline CDR1 SEHNR, CDR2 FQNEAQ (reference sequence). CDR3 size: 14 residues. V lost 5 bases and J 5 bases, leaving 12 bases between the germline ends. CDR3 in DNA: TGTGCCAGCAGCGTTAAGGGGGGGAATGAAAAACTGTTTTTT. Its protein product is CASSVKGGNEKLFF. Full variable domain (outside the CDR3, taken from reference TRBV7-9 and TRBJ1-4): DTGVSQNPRHKITKRGQNVTFRCDPISEHNRLYWYRQTLGQGPEFLTYFQNEAQLEKSRLLSDRFSAERPKGSFSTLEIQRTEQGDSAMYLCASSVKGGNEKLFFGSGTQLSVL.

This clonotype was seen once. The chain links TRBV15 to TRBJ1-2, with D possibly TRBD1 on 5 matching bases. V was shortened by 1 base and J by 1 base, with 10 bases between the two germline ends. The CDR3 is 15 residues long. Germline V CDR1 and CDR2: LNHNV, YYDKDF (reference sequence). The CDR3 loop is CATSRGRQINYGYTF. CDR3 nucleotides: TGTGCCACCAGCAGAGGAAGACAGATTAACTATGGCTACACCTTC.

The chain uses TRBV24-1 and TRBJ2-1; TRBD2 matches at 10 bases. After removal of 6 bases from V and 7 bases from J, the junction contained 8 bases not matched to a gene. Germline CDR1 reads KGHDR; CDR2 reads SFDVKD. CDR3 length equals 15 residues. The CDR3 sequence: CATSRSGGARNEQFF. The CDR3 nucleotides read TGTGCCACCAGTCGAAGCGGGGGGGCCAGAAATGAGCAGTTCTTC.

The chain has TRBV12-3 or TRBV12-4 and TRBJ1-1; D is unresolved. The CDR3 is made up of 13 amino acids. Trimming cost V 7 bases and J 6 bases, with 15 bases left between them. The CDR3 DNA is TGTGCCAGCACCGGCCCGGGAGTCGCTGAAGCTTTCTTT. The encoded protein is CASTGPGVAEAFF.

On this clonotype itself: No conserved phenylalanine or tryptophan is present at the end of the CDR3, so a read error is the likely explanation. No DNA is shown, since the ends of the CDR3 on it are uncertain; the CDR3 is the one TCRdb lists. The chain employs TRBV7-2 and TRBJ1-3; whether TRBD1, the table's D call, matches the DNA was not checked. Termini included, the CDR3 measures 11 amino acids. Per germline, CDR1 SGHTA and CDR2 FQGNSA. CDR3 sequence reads: CASSLELWTPT.

Concerning this clonotype: This may be a read error: a much more frequent sequence differs by one nucleotide. The V and J genes are TRBV24-1 and TRBJ2-5, with D perhaps TRBD1 (5 bases). The CDR3 contains 15 residues. Germline lookup yields CDR1 KGHDR and CDR2 SFDVKD. In DNA, the CDR3 is TGTACCACCAGTGATTCCCGCAGGGTGCAAGAGACCCAGTACTTC. It encodes CTTSDSRRVQETQYF.

V gene TRBV5-1 combines with J gene TRBJ1-3, with D possibly TRBD1 on 5 matching bases. The CDR3 loop spans 15 amino acids. Germline assignment: CDR1 SGHRS and CDR2 YFSETQ. The germline V and J ends were trimmed by 0 bases and 0 bases, with 7 bases remaining between them. CDR3 in DNA: TGCGCCAGCAGCTTGGGACAGACCTCTGGAAACACCATATATTTT. Encoded protein: CASSLGQTSGNTIYF.

This clonotype was counted once. The chain combines TRBV29-1 with TRBJ2-5; D gene uncertain. The CDR3 loop spans 13 amino acids. Trimming removed 8 bases at V and 5 bases at J, with 18 bases between. Germline CDR1 SQVTM, CDR2 ANQGSEA. This CDR3 reads CSREQRLGETQYF. CDR3 nucleotide sequence: TGCAGCCGAGAACAGAGGTTGGGTGAGACCCAGTACTTC.